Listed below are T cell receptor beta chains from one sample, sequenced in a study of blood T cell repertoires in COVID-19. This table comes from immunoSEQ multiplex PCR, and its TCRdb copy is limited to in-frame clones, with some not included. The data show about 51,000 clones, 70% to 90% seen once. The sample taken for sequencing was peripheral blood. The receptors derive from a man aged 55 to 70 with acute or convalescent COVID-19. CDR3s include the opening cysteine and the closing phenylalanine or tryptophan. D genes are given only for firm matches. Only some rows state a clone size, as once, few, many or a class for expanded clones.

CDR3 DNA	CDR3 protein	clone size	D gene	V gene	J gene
TGTGCCAGCAGTGAATTCGGGACCCAGTACTTC	CASSEFGTQYF	-	-	TRBV2	TRBJ2-5
TGTGCCAGCAGTCCCTTCGGCGGGACAGGGGGCAGTGGCTACACCTTC	CASSPFGGTGGSGYTF	-	TRBD1	TRBV27	TRBJ1-2
TGTGCCAGCAGTGAAGCGACGGGTGTCGGAAACACCATATATTTT	CASSEATGVGNTIYF	-	-	TRBV6-1	TRBJ1-3
TGTGCCAGCAGTCGACTCCTTTCTAGTGGCTACACCTTC	CASSRLLSSGYTF	-	-	TRBV12-3/TRBV12-4	TRBJ1-2
TGTGCCAGCAGCTCTCCACTAGCGGTCTACACCGGGGAGCTGTTTTTT	CASSSPLAVYTGELFF	-	TRBD2	TRBV11-3	TRBJ2-2
TGTGCCACCAGCAGAGAATCCGGGAAGGGTGATACGCAGTATTTT	CATSRESGKGDTQYF	few	-	TRBV15	TRBJ2-3
TGTGCCAGCAGCCGGGAGGGGGCCGCCGATACGCAGTATTTT	CASSREGAADTQYF	-	-	TRBV9	TRBJ2-3
TGTGCCAGCAGTCGGAACAGGGATACCTCATATAGCTACACCTTC	CASSRNRDTSYSYTF	once	-	TRBV7-8	TRBJ1-2
TGCGCCAGCAGTGTGGGGGCCGGCGAGCAGTTCTTC	CASSVGAGEQFF	-	-	TRBV10-2	TRBJ2-1
TGTGCCAGCAGCAGAGAACCTACCCACGGGATCGGGCCAGATACGCAGTATTTT	CASSREPTHGIGPDTQYF	-	-	TRBV14	TRBJ2-3
TGTGCCAGCAGCCCGGCACAGAACTCCTACAATGAGCAGTTCTTC	CASSPAQNSYNEQFF	-	-	TRBV5-4	TRBJ2-1
TGTGCCAGCAGGCCCGGGGGGGGGACCGGGGAGCTGTTTTTT	CASRPGGGTGELFF	few	TRBD2	TRBV4-2	TRBJ2-2
TGCAGCGTTGGGGACAGAACCTACGAGCAGTACTTC	CSVGDRTYEQYF	-	TRBD1	TRBV29-1	TRBJ2-7
TGTGCCAGCTCACCGACCATACTCCAACAGGGTGGCGGCCAGCCCCAGCATTTT	CASSPTILQQGGGQPQHF	once	-	TRBV18	TRBJ1-5
TGTGCCAGCAGCGTAACCGGGACAGGGTTAGATACGCAGTATTTT	CASSVTGTGLDTQYF	-	TRBD1	TRBV9	TRBJ2-3
TGTGCCAGCCGCGGAGGTACGACCGGGGGCAATCAGCCCCAGCATTTT	CASRGGTTGGNQPQHF	-	-	TRBV2	TRBJ1-5
TGTGCCAGTAGCCACAGACAGGGGGCGAGTAATCAGCCCCAGCATTTT	CASSHRQGASNQPQHF	-	TRBD1	TRBV19	TRBJ1-5
TGTGCCAGCTCATCAACAGGGGGTTCCTACAATGAGCAGTTCTTC	CASSSTGGSYNEQFF	-	TRBD1	TRBV18	TRBJ2-1
TGCGCCAGCAGGGGGACTAGCGGGAGTGGTGAGCAGTACTTC	CASRGTSGSGEQYF	-	TRBD2	TRBV5-1	TRBJ2-7
TGTGCCAGCAGCCTAGGACTAGCGGGACGGGGCGAGCAGTACTTC	CASSLGLAGRGEQYF	-	TRBD2	TRBV6-5	TRBJ2-7
TGTGCCATCAAGCTCGGGACAGGGAACACTGAAGCTTTCTTT	CAIKLGTGNTEAFF	once	TRBD1	TRBV10-3	TRBJ1-1
TGCGCCAGCAGCCAAGTTGACAGACCTGGAAACACCATATATTTT	CASSQVDRPGNTIYF	-	-	TRBV4-1	TRBJ1-3
TGTGCAAGTCGCTCCGACGCCTCCTTAGCGGGAGGGTCAGGGGCCAACGTCCTGACTTTC	CASRSDASLAGGSGANVLTF	-	-	TRBV12-2	TRBJ2-6